These T cell receptor beta chains were read from a single sample in a study of T cells in Graves' hyperthyroidism and ophthalmopathy. TCRdb reprocessed the multiplex PCR reads via MiXCR and lists one record per CDR3 protein. The table has 370,000 or so distinct CDR3 sequences, roughly 13% seen once; the top ten hold around 21%. Input material: blood. All receptors come from a man in his thirties or forties with Graves' hyperthyroidism that later progressed to Graves' ophthalmopathy. Each CDR3 is given with its conserved first and last residue. Each record gives: CDR3 protein, CDR3 DNA, D gene, J gene, clone size, V gene. D genes are given only for firm matches. The size field is filled for only some rows; it gives once, few, many or a size class.

CDR3: CASSAYSGGATDTQYF
DNA: TGTGCCAGCTCAGCGTATAGCGGGGGCGCGACAGATACGCAGTATTTT
D: TRBD2
J: TRBJ2-3
size: .
V: TRBV18

CDR3: CATGGRGLGETQYF
DNA: TGTGCCACCGGTGGCAGGGGGCTAGGAGAGACCCAGTACTTC
D: TRBD1
J: TRBJ2-5
size: once
V: TRBV24-1

CDR3: CAGGTDNSPLHF
DNA: TGTGCCGGAGGGACAGACAATTCACCCCTCCACTTT
D: TRBD1
J: TRBJ1-6
size: .
V: TRBV6-1

CDR3: CASSKGLVGTDTQYF
DNA: TGTGCCAGCAGCAAAGGACTAGTAGGCACAGATACGCAGTATTTT
D: TRBD2
J: TRBJ2-3
size: few
V: TRBV6-1

CDR3: CASSVNTGLTEAFF
DNA: TGTGCCAGCAGTGTTAATACAGGGTTGACTGAAGCTTTCTTT
D: .
J: TRBJ1-1
size: many
V: TRBV6-1

CDR3: CASSASRAPYEQYF
DNA: TGTGCCAGCAGCGCCTCCAGGGCCCCCTACGAGCAGTACTTC
D: .
J: TRBJ2-7
size: few
V: TRBV9

CDR3: CASSLAGGYYQPQHF
DNA: TGCGCCAGCAGCTTGGCCGGAGGGTATTATCAGCCCCAGCATTTT
D: .
J: TRBJ1-5
size: .
V: TRBV5-1

CDR3: CASSQTGTRFTEAFF
DNA: TGCGCCAGCAGCCAGACAGGGACAAGGTTCACTGAAGCTTTCTTT
D: TRBD1
J: TRBJ1-1
size: few
V: TRBV4-1

CDR3: CASSPRDRGLSNQPQHF
DNA: TGTGCCAGCAGTCCCCGGGACAGGGGACTTAGCAATCAGCCCCAGCATTTT
D: TRBD1
J: TRBJ1-5
size: many
V: TRBV6-1

CDR3: CASGGGRGETQYF
DNA: TGTGCCAGCGGGGGTGGGCGGGGAGAGACCCAGTACTTC
D: .
J: TRBJ2-5
size: .
V: TRBV27

CDR3: CAIKGTSGQETQYF
DNA: TGTGCCATCAAGGGGACTAGCGGGCAAGAGACCCAGTACTTC
D: TRBD2
J: TRBJ2-5
size: many
V: TRBV10-3

CDR3: CASSRNRGAEAFF
DNA: TGTGCCAGCAGCCGGAATCGAGGGGCTGAAGCTTTCTTT
D: .
J: TRBJ1-1
size: many
V: TRBV12-3/TRBV12-4

CDR3: CASRGTGKTTGELFF
DNA: TGTGCCAGCAGGGGGACAGGAAAGACCACCGGGGAGCTGTTTTTT
D: TRBD1
J: TRBJ2-2
size: .
V: TRBV7-8

CDR3: CASSLDRGFAGANVLTF
DNA: TGTGCCAGCAGTTTAGACAGGGGATTCGCTGGGGCCAACGTCCTGACTTTC
D: TRBD1
J: TRBJ2-6
size: many
V: TRBV28

CDR3: CASSALRDDERQYF
DNA: TGTGCCAGCAGCGCATTGCGGGACGATGAAAGGCAGTATTTT
D: .
J: TRBJ2-3
size: few
V: TRBV25-1

CDR3: CASSIDRRQGASPLHF
DNA: TGTGCCAGTAGTATAGATCGGCGGCAGGGGGCTTCACCCCTCCACTTT
D: TRBD1
J: TRBJ1-6
size: few
V: TRBV19

CDR3: CASSWTGRYEQYF
DNA: TGTGCCAGCAGTTGGACAGGGAGGTACGAGCAGTACTTC
D: TRBD1
J: TRBJ2-7
size: many
V: TRBV12-3/TRBV12-4

CDR3: CASSSDGHQETQYF
DNA: TGTGCCAGCAGTTCGGACGGGCACCAAGAGACCCAGTACTTC
D: .
J: TRBJ2-5
size: .
V: TRBV6-1

CDR3: CATSRDGGPYEQYF
DNA: TGTGCCACCAGCAGAGATGGGGGTCCCTACGAGCAGTACTTC
D: .
J: TRBJ2-7
size: .
V: TRBV15

CDR3: CASSYDGGAESFSTDTQYF
DNA: TGTGCCAGCAGTTACGACGGGGGGGCCGAGAGCTTTAGCACAGATACGCAGTATTTT
D: TRBD2
J: TRBJ2-3
size: few
V: TRBV6-2/TRBV6-3

CDR3: CASQRLTDTQYF
DNA: TGTGCCAGCCAGAGACTCACAGATACGCAGTATTTT
D: .
J: TRBJ2-3
size: .
V: TRBV2

CDR3: CASSLMVSGELFF
DNA: TGTGCCAGCAGCTTAATGGTTTCCGGGGAGCTGTTTTTT
D: .
J: TRBJ2-2
size: .
V: TRBV5-5

CDR3: CSTRGGGPYNEQFF
DNA: TGCAGTACTAGAGGTGGGGGACCATACAATGAGCAGTTCTTC
D: .
J: TRBJ2-1
size: few
V: TRBV20-1

CDR3: CASSFGTESSYNSPLHF
DNA: TGTGCCAGCAGCTTCGGTACGGAGAGCTCCTATAATTCACCCCTCCACTTT
D: .
J: TRBJ1-6
size: many
V: TRBV7-6

CDR3: CASSARRDSYNEQFF
DNA: TGTGCCAGCAGTGCTCGACGGGACAGTTACAATGAGCAGTTCTTC
D: TRBD1
J: TRBJ2-1
size: .
V: TRBV6-1

CDR3: CASSQGRIAGQETQYF
DNA: TGTGCCAGCAGCCAAGGAAGGATAGCGGGGCAAGAGACCCAGTACTTC
D: TRBD2
J: TRBJ2-5
size: .
V: TRBV4-2

CDR3: CASSLDRVGNEQFF
DNA: TGCGCCAGCAGCTTGGACAGGGTCGGTAATGAGCAGTTCTTC
D: .
J: TRBJ2-1
size: many
V: TRBV5-1

CDR3: CASSHPGGAHYGYTF
DNA: TGCGCCAGCAGCCACCCGGGGGGGGCCCACTATGGCTACACCTTC
D: .
J: TRBJ1-2
size: .
V: TRBV4-1

CDR3: CASSSIKGRSSYNSPLHF
DNA: TGTGCCAGCAGCTCCATCAAAGGGCGGAGCTCCTATAATTCACCCCTCCACTTT
D: .
J: TRBJ1-6
size: few
V: TRBV11-2

CDR3: CASGDRGKAEAFF
DNA: TGTGCCAGTGGGGACAGGGGTAAGGCTGAAGCTTTCTTT
D: TRBD1
J: TRBJ1-1
size: few
V: TRBV14

CDR3: CAWSSHQGTGANVLTF
DNA: TGTGCCTGGAGTTCCCACCAGGGAACTGGGGCCAACGTCCTGACTTTC
D: .
J: TRBJ2-6
size: .
V: TRBV30

CDR3: CASSIRGGTGSIYEQYF
DNA: TGTGCCAGCAGCATTAGAGGTGGGACAGGGTCGATCTACGAGCAGTACTTC
D: TRBD1
J: TRBJ2-7
size: many
V: TRBV7-2

CDR3: CASRTRQGAGKLFF
DNA: TGTGCCAGCAGGACGAGACAGGGGGCCGGAAAACTGTTTTTT
D: TRBD1
J: TRBJ1-4
size: .
V: TRBV6-1

CDR3: CASSPLGPQGGGNTIYF
DNA: TGTGCCAGCTCACCACTTGGTCCTCAGGGAGGAGGAAACACCATATATTTT
D: .
J: TRBJ1-3
size: .
V: TRBV18

CDR3: CASSIWIGNTGAFF
DNA: TGTGCCAGTAGTATCTGGATTGGGAACACTGGAGCTTTCTTT
D: .
J: TRBJ1-1
size: few
V: TRBV19

CDR3: CASSETAGRRSYGYTF
DNA: TGTGCCAGCAGTGAAACGGCCGGGAGGCGCTCCTATGGCTACACCTTC
D: .
J: TRBJ1-2
size: many
V: TRBV25-1

CDR3: CASSPRGNQPQHF
DNA: TGTGCCAGCTCACCACGGGGGAATCAGCCCCAGCATTTT
D: .
J: TRBJ1-5
size: many
V: TRBV6-1